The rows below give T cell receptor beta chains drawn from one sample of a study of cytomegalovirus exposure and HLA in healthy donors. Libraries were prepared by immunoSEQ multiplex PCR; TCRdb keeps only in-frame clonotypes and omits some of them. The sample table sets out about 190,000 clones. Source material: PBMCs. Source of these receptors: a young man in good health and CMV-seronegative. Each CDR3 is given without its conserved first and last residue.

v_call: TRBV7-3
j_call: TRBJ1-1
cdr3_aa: ASTNPGGVRVTEAF

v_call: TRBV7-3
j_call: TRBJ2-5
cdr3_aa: ASSSGLAGAQETQY

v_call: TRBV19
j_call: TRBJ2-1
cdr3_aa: ASSLEGEQF

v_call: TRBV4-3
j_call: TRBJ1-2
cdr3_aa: ASSQDSSYGNYGYT

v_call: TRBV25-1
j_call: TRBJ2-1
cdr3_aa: ASSASPLAGDRNEQF

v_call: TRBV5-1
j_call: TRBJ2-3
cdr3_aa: ASSETSGSFGTDTQY

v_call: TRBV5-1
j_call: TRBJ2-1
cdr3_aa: ASSLGAGSSYNEQF

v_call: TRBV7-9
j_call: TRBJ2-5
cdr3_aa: ASSLVGTGGGETQY

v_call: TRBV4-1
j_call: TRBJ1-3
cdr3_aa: ASSQGARRLLSGNTIY

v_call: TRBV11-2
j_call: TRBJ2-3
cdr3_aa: ASQGTDTQY

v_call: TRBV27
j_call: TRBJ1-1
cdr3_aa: ASSFYTGGNTEAF

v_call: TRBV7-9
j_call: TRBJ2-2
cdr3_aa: ASSLVQGIRTGELF

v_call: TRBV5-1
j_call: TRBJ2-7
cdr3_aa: ASSWTSVNSYEQY

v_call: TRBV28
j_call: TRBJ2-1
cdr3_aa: ASSLRGQREQF

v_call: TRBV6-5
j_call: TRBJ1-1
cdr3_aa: ASSAERVSKAF

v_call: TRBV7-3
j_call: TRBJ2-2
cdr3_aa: ASSFTGGDTGELF

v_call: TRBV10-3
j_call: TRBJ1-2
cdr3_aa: AISPSSQGVNGYT

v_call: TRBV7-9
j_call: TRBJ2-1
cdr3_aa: ASSRTSGISSYNEQF

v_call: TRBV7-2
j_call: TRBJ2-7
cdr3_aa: ASSLGRGGYEQY

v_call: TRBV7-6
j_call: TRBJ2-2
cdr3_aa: ASSLVRAANTGELF